The T cell receptor (beta chain) described here comes from a study of T cell repertoires in cytomegalovirus infection. The overall study: Researchers turned to recently identified HLA-C-restricted CMV epitopes as well as well-studied HLA-B-restricted ones. CMV infection together with matching HLA type was indicated by public TCR beta signatures.

MiXCR, run by TCRdb on the reads, gives a single entry per CDR3 protein. This table holds roughly 990,000 distinct CDR3 sequences, about 33% found once. This clonotype was seen only a few times. Its target is not known. Germline V gene data show CDR1 as SQVTM and CDR2 as ANQGSEA. The CDR3 has 14 residues. V lost 1 base, J lost 3 bases, and 11 bases lay in between. Study conclusions and caveats: Clonotype analysis showed dominance of the ex vivo response by HLA-C-restricted CMV-specific TCR beta clonotypes.

This clonotype was sampled from a human donor in good health (CMV status not recorded). Some clones in this sample may be carry-over from other donors' samples. The sample was cultured CD8+ T cells from PBMCs, taken from culture after CMV antigen stimulation. The chain carries TRBV29-1 and TRBJ2-3; D is perhaps TRBD2 (5 bases). CDR3 coding DNA: TGCAGCGTTGAAGGAGGGCTTACAACAGATACGCAGTATTTT. Translation gives CSVEGGLTTDTQYF.